Here is one T cell receptor beta chain with its context. Antigen specificity is unknown. The sample belongs to a study of T cell responses to AZD1222 COVID-19 vaccine. Study-wide points: Reports say nearly half of spike-specific TCRs go after unmutated variant regions.

CDR1 is SGHDN and CDR2 is FVKESK in the germline V gene. CDR3 length: 15 residues. V was trimmed by 3 bases and J by 2 bases, leaving 11 bases between them. The repertoire was sequenced with immunoSEQ multiplex PCR; TCRdb's copy has only in-frame clones and lacks some. The sample carries around 99,000 clones, around 90% recorded once. The sequencing here drew on peripheral blood, taken 28 days after the second AZD1222 dose. This chain links TRBV14 with TRBJ1-3; D might be TRBD1 (6 bases). The sequence was collected from an adult who received the AZD1222 COVID-19 vaccine. The CDR3 sequence: CASSHQWGPGNTIYF. CDR3 nucleotide sequence: TGTGCCAGCAGCCACCAGTGGGGGCCTGGAAACACCATATATTTT.